These 30 T cell receptor beta chains came from one sample sequenced in a study of T cell responses to AZD1222 COVID-19 vaccine. The repertoire was sequenced with immunoSEQ multiplex PCR; TCRdb's copy has only in-frame clones and lacks some. The table has about 70,000 clones, over 80% seen once. The sequenced sample was peripheral blood, obtained on day 0 of AZD1222 vaccination. These receptors originate from an adult in good health.

This clone was detected once. V usage is TRBV4-1 and J usage is TRBJ1-1; no definite D call. The CDR3 length is 14 residues. Deletions cut 0 bases from V and 7 bases from J, with 12 bases between. CDR1 is MGHRA, CDR2 YSYEKL, per germline. The CDR3: CASSQDDLLGEAFF. The CDR3 DNA reads TGCGCCAGCAGCCAAGATGACCTCCTGGGTGAAGCTTTCTTT.

This rearrangement joins TRBV6-5 to TRBJ1-2; 8 positions match TRBD1. Germline-derived CDR1 and CDR2 are MNHEY and SVGAGI. Trimming took 5 bases from V and 3 from J; bases not matched to a gene: 2. CDR3 size: 13 residues. For the CDR3, the DNA is TGTGCCAGCAGTAAGACAGGGGACTATGGCTACACCTTC. This sequence encodes CASSKTGDYGYTF.

The rearrangement links TRBV7-2 to TRBJ1-3; a weak D match, TRBD1 (5 bases). Germline CDR1 is SGHTA and CDR2 is FQGNSA. V was clipped by 3 bases and J by 3 bases, with 21 bases between them. This CDR3 region has 18 residues. The DNA for the CDR3 is TGTGCCAGCAGCTTCAGTGCCCCTCCGGGGCAGGGTGGAAACACCATATATTTT. Translating it yields CASSFSAPPGQGGNTIYF. The complete variable domain, with remaining parts taken from reference TRBV7-2 and TRBJ1-3, reads GAGVSQSPSNKVTEKGKDVELRCDPISGHTALYWYRQSLGQGLEFLIYFQGNSAPDKSGLPSDRFSAERTGGSVSTLTIQRTQQEDSAVYLCASSFSAPPGQGGNTIYFGEGSWLTVV.

The gene calls are TRBV6-5 and TRBJ2-5; 9 nucleotides agree with TRBD1. Germline V gene lookup returns CDR1 MNHEY and CDR2 SVGAGI. The junction had 11 bases not matched to a gene; V was cut back by 7 bases and J by 5 bases. This CDR3 spans 15 amino acids. As DNA, the CDR3 is TGTGCCAGCACCGCGCCCCCGACAGGGGGGGAGACCCAGTACTTC. Its translation: CASTAPPTGGETQYF.

This chain links TRBV19 with TRBJ2-2, with D tentatively TRBD2 (5 bases). The V gene lost 10 bases and the J gene lost 4 bases, with 16 bases spanning the gap. Germline V CDR1 and CDR2: LNHDA, SQIVND (reference sequence). The length of the CDR3 is 14 residues. The CDR3 DNA reads as TGTGCCACTCGAGGACTGGCTCGCACCGGGGAGCTGTTTTTT. It specifies CATRGLARTGELFF. The full variable domain, its missing parts supplied by reference TRBV19 and TRBJ2-2, is DGGITQSPKYLFRKEGQNVTLSCEQNLNHDAMYWYRQDPGQGLRLIYYSQIVNDFQKGDIAEGYSVSREKKESFPLTVTSAQKNPTAFYLCATRGLARTGELFFGEGSRLTVL.

V gene TRBV5-6 combines with J gene TRBJ2-7; perhaps TRBD1 as D (6 bases). This CDR3 has 15 amino acids. Germline lookup yields CDR1 SGHDT and CDR2 YYEEEE. The V end lost 0 bases, the J end lost 12 bases, and 22 bases lay between the germline ends. The CDR3 is CASSLAGQGLLRTYF. The CDR3 nucleotides read TGTGCCAGCAGCTTGGCCGGCCAGGGGCTCCTTCGGACGTACTTC.

In this sample, this clone turned up once. The J gene is TRBJ2-3, the V gene TRBV10-1; 8 nucleotides line up with TRBD2. Per germline, CDR1 WNHNN and CDR2 SYGVQD (reference sequence). J lost 6 bases, V lost 7 bases, and 9 bases had no gene match. CDR3 length: 14 amino acids. CDR3 nucleotides: TGCGCCAGCAATCGGGGGGGCCCCTTGGATACGCAGTATTTT. Its protein is CASNRGGPLDTQYF.

This clone ranks as medium-sized. Written as DNA, the CDR3 is TGTGCCAGCAGTTCACAGGGGGCCGGGGAGCTGTTTTTT. Translated, it gives CASSSQGAGELFF. The chain couples TRBV6-5 to TRBJ2-2, with 8 bases identical to TRBD1. Per germline, CDR1 MNHEY and CDR2 SVGAGI. Unmatched junction bases numbered 1, after V lost 4 bases and J lost 6 bases. The CDR3 length is 13 residues.

The chain has TRBV5-1 and TRBJ2-3; a weak D match, TRBD2 (6 bases). From germline, CDR1 is SGHRS and CDR2 YFSETQ. The CDR3 runs 14 residues. V was trimmed by 7 bases and J by 0 bases, leaving 12 bases between them. This CDR3 is CASGAGTSTDTQYF. The CDR3 nucleotides read TGCGCCAGCGGGGCCGGGACTAGCACAGATACGCAGTATTTT. Together with reference TRBV5-1 and TRBJ2-3, the CDR3 gives the full variable domain: KAGVTQTPRYLIKTRGQQVTLSCSPISGHRSVSWYQQTPGQGLQFLFEYFSETQRNKGNFPGRFSGRQFSNSRSEMNVSTLELGDSALYLCASGAGTSTDTQYFGPGTRLTVL.

The rearrangement links TRBV10-3 to TRBJ1-2; D is ambiguous. Germline CDR1 reads ENHRY; CDR2 reads SYGVKD. The CDR3 covers 13 residues. The ends were cut back, 7 bases at V and 6 bases at J, with 15 bases in the middle. The chain's CDR3 is CAITFGPRHGYTF. DNA of the CDR3: TGTGCCATCACTTTCGGACCGAGACATGGCTACACCTTC.

In DNA form, the CDR3 reads TGCAGCGGCTCAACAGGGGGCGCCTCTGGGGCCAACGTCCTGACTTTC. It translates to CSGSTGGASGANVLTF. The chain carries TRBV29-1 and TRBJ2-6; TRBD1 matches at 9 bases. Germline V gene sequence: CDR1 SQVTM, CDR2 ANQGSEA. The CDR3 is made up of 16 amino acids. V shed 7 bases and J 0 bases; nucleotides not matched to a gene: 7.

The rearrangement uses TRBV28 and TRBJ1-2; TRBD1 matches at 8 bases. Germline V CDR1 and CDR2: MDHEN, SYDVKM. The trim removed 2 bases at V and 8 bases at J, leaving 7 bases unmatched. The CDR3 totals 14 residues. As DNA, the CDR3 is TGTGCCAGCAGTTTAGGGCAGGGGGCGGAGGGCTACACCTTC. It specifies CASSLGQGAEGYTF.

This rearrangement joins TRBV18 to TRBJ1-2, with 7 bases fitting TRBD1. Trimming cost V 6 bases and J 5 bases; bases outside gene matches: 9. Per germline, CDR1 KGHSH and CDR2 LQKENI. The CDR3 covers 14 residues. This CDR3 is CASSPPGTAYGYTF. CDR3 coding DNA: TGTGCCAGCTCTCCCCCCGGGACAGCGTATGGCTACACCTTC.

This chain connects TRBV7-8 to TRBJ2-7, with D possibly matching TRBD2 (6 bases). This CDR3 has 16 residues. Germline assignment: CDR1 SGHVS and CDR2 FQNEAQ. The ends were cut back, 4 bases at V and 2 bases at J, with 18 bases in the middle. CDR3 DNA sequence: TGTGCCAGCAGCTCCCTGGGAGGAACTTTAACCTACGAGCAGTACTTC. It specifies CASSSLGGTLTYEQYF. Based on the CDR3 plus reference TRBV7-8 and TRBJ2-7, the full variable domain is GAGVSQSPRYKVAKRGQDVALRCDPISGHVSLFWYQQALGQGPEFLTYFQNEAQLDKSGLPSDRFFAERPEGSVSTLKIQRTQQEDSAVYLCASSSLGGTLTYEQYFGPGTRLTVT.

This clone has only a few counts. V and J are TRBV2 and TRBJ1-4; D possibly corresponds to TRBD1 (5 bases). Trimming took 6 bases from V and 3 from J, leaving 8 bases between them. There are 13 residues in the CDR3. Germline V gives CDR1 SNHLY, CDR2 FYNNEI. CDR3 protein: CASRGGPNEKLFF. CDR3 in DNA: TGTGCCAGCAGGGGGGGACCTAATGAAAAACTGTTTTTT.

The chain employs TRBV21-1 and TRBJ2-2; TRBD1, as called in the table, went unchecked against the DNA. TRBV21-1 is assigned pseudogene status. The CDR3 extends over 17 amino acids. CDR3 amino acids: CASSKGGPGRNTGELFF. The CDR3 nucleotides are TGTGCCAGCAGCAAAGGGGGGCCAGGGCGGAACACCGGGGAGCTGTTTTTT.

This clone was detected only a few times. The chain links TRBV2 to TRBJ2-1; D uncertain. This CDR3 is 14 amino acids long. CDR1 and CDR2 from the germline V gene are SNHLY and FYNNEI. V lost 7 bases to trimming and J lost 6 bases, with 16 bases between them. In nucleotides, the CDR3 is TGTGCCAGCATTCCAACTACGTCCCGCAATGAGCAGTTCTTC. Translated: CASIPTTSRNEQFF.

Many counts were recorded for this clone. This rearrangement joins TRBV7-9 to TRBJ1-1; no clear D gene. The V end was cut by 3 bases, the J end by 3 bases, with 11 bases between. The length of the CDR3 is 14 residues. From germline, CDR1 is SEHNR and CDR2 FQNEAQ (reference sequence). The CDR3 nucleotides are TGTGCCAGCAGCTTGGGGATTCTGGACACTGAAGCTTTCTTT. Translation gives CASSLGILDTEAFF.

The V call is TRBV30, the J call TRBJ1-4; possible D gene TRBD1, 5 bases. The ends were cut back, 2 bases at V and 8 bases at J, with 12 bases in the middle. This CDR3 region has 13 residues. Germline-derived CDR1 and CDR2 are GTSNPN and SVGIG (reference sequence). In DNA, the CDR3 is TGTGCCTGGAGTCCCAGGGCGGGGGAAAAACTGTTTTTT. Its translation: CAWSPRAGEKLFF.

The chain carries TRBV11-2 and TRBJ2-2; D is possibly TRBD2 (5 bases). Trimming took 2 bases from V and 0 from J, leaving 10 bases between them. Germline values: CDR1 SGHAT, CDR2 FQNNGV. This CDR3 spans 16 amino acids. Here the CDR3 reads CASSLTPLANTGELFF. The CDR3 nucleotides are TGTGCCAGCAGCTTAACCCCACTAGCGAACACCGGGGAGCTGTTTTTT.

The chain carries TRBV5-1 and TRBJ2-2, with D hard to call. This CDR3 is built from 17 residues. Germline values: CDR1 SGHRS, CDR2 YFSETQ. V was shortened by 4 bases and J by 0 bases, with 16 bases between the two germline ends. CDR3 amino acids: CASSRRDRNSNTGELFF. The CDR3 DNA follows: TGCGCCAGCAGCCGGAGAGACCGGAATTCGAACACCGGGGAGCTGTTTTTT.

This chain joins TRBV10-3 and TRBJ2-1; possibly TRBD2 for D (6 bases). The V and J ends lost 6 bases and 1 base respectively, with 13 bases between them. CDR3 length: 15 residues. Germline V gene sequence: CDR1 ENHRY, CDR2 SYGVKD. CDR3: CAISLSGGSYNEQFF. The CDR3 bases are TGTGCCATCAGCCTTAGCGGCGGTTCCTACAATGAGCAGTTCTTC.

This clone was counted a few times. The J gene is TRBJ2-7, the V gene TRBV7-9; D unresolved. The V gene lost 1 base and the J gene lost 2 bases, with 6 bases spanning the gap. CDR3 length: 13 residues. Germline CDR1 SEHNR, CDR2 FQNEAQ (reference sequence). CDR3 sequence (DNA): TGTGCCAGCAGCTTAGACAACACCTACGAGCAGTACTTC. Translated: CASSLDNTYEQYF.

The chain is built from TRBV18 and TRBJ2-7, with 8 positions matching TRBD1. With V trimmed by 3 bases and J by 2 bases, 21 bases remained unmatched. This CDR3 comprises 20 residues. The germline gives CDR1 KGHSH, CDR2 LQKENI. Written as DNA, the CDR3 is TGTGCCAGCTCACCGTCAACCGGGACAGGTATCCCCGGAGGGACCTACGAGCAGTACTTC. This translates into CASSPSTGTGIPGGTYEQYF. Combining the CDR3 with reference TRBV18 and TRBJ2-7 gives the whole variable domain NAGVMQNPRHLVRRRGQEARLRCSPMKGHSHVYWYRQLPEEGLKFMVYLQKENIIDESGMPKERFSAEFPKEGPSILRIQQVVRGDSAAYFCASSPSTGTGIPGGTYEQYFGPGTRLTVT.

This chain links TRBV18 with TRBJ2-2; possible D gene TRBD2, 5 bases. The germline V gene has CDR1 KGHSH and CDR2 LQKENI. The CDR3 has 15 amino acids. V was cut by 1 base and J by 6 bases, with 12 bases left in between. The CDR3 is CASSPQFGEAGELFF. The CDR3, as DNA: TGTGCCAGCTCACCACAATTCGGGGAAGCCGGGGAGCTGTTTTTT.

To note about this clone: An end of the junction differs from the germline gene, which may be a read error. The rearrangement uses TRBV7-7 and TRBJ2-1, with TRBD2 identical over 14 bases. The germline V gene has CDR1 SSHAT and CDR2 FNYEAQ (reference sequence). This CDR3 comprises 15 residues. The CDR3 DNA reads TGTGCTAGCAGCTCCGGACTAGCGGGGGGTAATGAGCAGTTCTTC. Amino acids: CASSSGLAGGNEQFF.

This clone was observed once. The chain links TRBV11-2 to TRBJ1-1; 7 bases agree with TRBD1. Germline CDR1 is SGHAT and CDR2 is FQNNGV. The CDR3 contains 14 residues. V lost 4 bases and J lost 4; bases outside the gene matches: 6. CDR3 amino acids: CASSYEGGRTEAFF. CDR3 DNA sequence: TGTGCCAGCAGCTATGAAGGGGGCCGCACTGAAGCTTTCTTT.

This chain joins TRBV28 and TRBJ1-1; D is uncertain. Per the germline V gene, CDR1 is MDHEN and CDR2 is SYDVKM. The CDR3 sequence is 15 residues long. Trimming took 5 bases from V and 5 from J, leaving 18 bases between them. The CDR3 nucleotides read TGTGCCAGCAGTCCCACCGATAACGGTTGGACTGAAGCTTTCTTT. As protein: CASSPTDNGWTEAFF.

The V gene is TRBV6-2 or TRBV6-3, the J gene TRBJ2-3; D unresolved. Germline loops: CDR1 MNHEY, CDR2 SVGEGT. Trimming took 4 bases from V and 2 from J, leaving 4 bases between them. CDR3 length equals 12 residues. The CDR3 DNA sequence: TGTGCCAGCAGTTCTTACACAGATACGCAGTATTTT. Translated, it gives CASSSYTDTQYF.

This clone appeared once. This chain connects TRBV6-5 to TRBJ2-5, with 10 bases fitting TRBD1. The CDR3 is 16 amino acids. Germline trimming cut 3 bases from V and 1 base from J; bases unmatched to any gene: 5. Germline CDR1 is MNHEY and CDR2 is SVGAGI. The CDR3 loop reads CASSYGTGALQETQYF. The CDR3 DNA is TGTGCCAGCAGTTATGGGACAGGGGCCCTCCAAGAGACCCAGTACTTC.